The 19 T cell receptor beta chains below were found in one sample sequenced in a study of blood T cell repertoires in COVID-19. Profiling relied on immunoSEQ multiplex PCR, and the TCRdb table lists in-frame clones only, not all of them. This table holds about 440,000 clones, roughly 89% found once. The source material was peripheral blood. The receptors shown here come from a woman aged 25 to 39 with acute or convalescent COVID-19.

The chain recombines TRBV30 with TRBJ1-3; the D gene is possibly TRBD1 (5 bases). The CDR3 runs 15 residues. Germline V gene data show CDR1 as GTSNPN and CDR2 as SVGIG (reference sequence). Trimming removed 3 bases at V and 2 bases at J, with 14 bases between. CDR3 coding DNA: TGTGCCTGGAGCTACAGGAGATCCCCTGGAAACACCATATATTTT. Its translation is CAWSYRRSPGNTIYF.

The chain has TRBV6-5 and TRBJ1-6, with D possibly matching TRBD1 (5 bases). Trimming removed 6 bases at V and 9 bases at J, with 12 bases between. The CDR3 is made up of 13 amino acids. CDR1 MNHEY and CDR2 SVGAGI come from the germline V gene. CDR3 protein: CASRTEVTSPLHF. As DNA, the CDR3 is TGTGCCAGCAGGACAGAAGTAACTTCACCCCTCCACTTT.

Points on this clone: The same CDR3 is also encoded by other DNA sequences in this sample. The rearrangement joins TRBV2 to TRBJ2-1, with D perhaps TRBD2 (6 bases). This CDR3 spans 13 amino acids. Trimming shortened V by 3 bases and J by 4 bases, and 7 bases separated the two germline ends. In germline, CDR1 is SNHLY, CDR2 FYNNEI. DNA for the CDR3: TGTGCCAGCAGTGAGCGGGAATACAATGAGCAGTTCTTC. Its translation: CASSEREYNEQFF.

The CDR3 spells CASSHRTGSSYEQYF. The CDR3 nucleotides are TGTGCCAGCAGCCATCGGACAGGGAGCTCCTACGAGCAGTACTTC. The chain recombines TRBV14 with TRBJ2-7; 8 positions agree with TRBD1. Germline trimming cut 3 bases from V and 0 bases from J; bases unmatched to any gene: 4. Germline V lookup: CDR1 SGHDN, CDR2 FVKESK. The CDR3 spans 15 residues.

V gene TRBV12-3 or TRBV12-4 combines with J gene TRBJ2-1; TRBD2 might be the D (5 bases). The CDR3 covers 13 residues. Trimming cost V 7 bases and J 8 bases, with 15 bases left between them. CDR3 DNA sequence: TGTGCCAGCACCGGACTGCCTTCCCATGAGCAGTTCTTC. This sequence encodes CASTGLPSHEQFF.

The rearrangement links TRBV9 to TRBJ1-2; 12 bases agree with TRBD1. Germline assignment: CDR1 SGDLS and CDR2 YYNGEE. Germline trimming cut 3 bases from V and 7 bases from J; bases unmatched to any gene: 13. The CDR3 sequence is 17 residues long. The CDR3: CASSARGGQGALSGYTF. CDR3 in DNA: TGTGCCAGCAGCGCGAGAGGGGGACAGGGGGCTTTAAGTGGCTACACCTTC.

The chain carries TRBV3-1 (or the pseudogene TRBV3-2) and TRBJ2-3, with D possibly being TRBD1 (5 bases). Looked up from germline, CDR1 is LGHDT and CDR2 is YNNKEL (reference sequence). The CDR3 totals 15 residues. The ends were cut back, 2 bases at V and 2 bases at J, with 11 bases in the middle. The CDR3 DNA sequence: TGTGCCAGCAGCCAAACTGGACAAGTCACAGATACGCAGTATTTT. This encodes CASSQTGQVTDTQYF.

This rearrangement joins TRBV11-2 to TRBJ2-2; TRBD1 matches at 7 bases. This CDR3 has 14 amino acids. Unmatched junction bases numbered 5, after V lost 4 bases and J lost 6 bases. The germline gives CDR1 SGHAT, CDR2 FQNNGV. The CDR3 region has the DNA TGTGCCAGCAGCTGGGACAGTTGGTCCGGGGAGCTGTTTTTT. Amino acid sequence: CASSWDSWSGELFF.

The V and J genes are TRBV2 and TRBJ1-1; 8 bases line up with TRBD1. The CDR3 extends over 12 amino acids. Per the germline V gene, CDR1 is SNHLY and CDR2 is FYNNEI. Unmatched junction bases numbered 2, after V lost 3 bases and J lost 8 bases. CDR3 in DNA: TGTGCCAGCAGTGACAGGGGGCGCGAAGCTTTCTTT. Amino acid sequence: CASSDRGREAFF.

This clone has just a few counts. This chain connects TRBV10-3 to TRBJ2-7; 9 nucleotides agree with TRBD2. CDR1 is ENHRY and CDR2 is SYGVKD in the germline V gene. V lost 7 bases, J lost 0 bases, and 4 bases stayed unmatched. The CDR3 totals 14 residues. The CDR3 loop reads CAINSGGNSYEQYF. DNA for the CDR3: TGTGCCATCAATAGCGGGGGTAACTCCTACGAGCAGTACTTC.

This clone was observed once. The chain links TRBV6-5 to TRBJ1-5; TRBD1 matches 10 bases. V lost 8 bases to trimming and J lost 5 bases; unmatched junction nucleotides: 6. Germline lookup yields CDR1 MNHEY and CDR2 SVGAGI. The CDR3 totals 14 residues. The CDR3 sequence is CASRDRGFYQPQHF. CDR3 nucleotide sequence: TGTGCCAGCCGGGACAGGGGATTTTATCAGCCCCAGCATTTT.

The chain couples TRBV28 to TRBJ1-2, with a possible D match to TRBD1 (6 bases). The length of the CDR3 is 13 residues. Germline CDR1 and CDR2: MDHEN and SYDVKM. V was clipped by 6 bases and J by 8 bases, with 16 bases between them. CDR3 amino acids: CASSLSGEYGYTF. As DNA, the CDR3 is TGTGCCAGCAGCCTATCAGGGGAATACGGCTACACCTTC.

This rearrangement joins TRBV5-1 to TRBJ1-1, with a tentative D call TRBD1 (5 bases). CDR1 SGHRS and CDR2 YFSETQ come from the germline V gene. The ends were cut back, 5 bases at V and 4 bases at J, with 15 bases in the middle. The CDR3 is 14 residues long. CDR3 loop: CASSRTQGSTEAFF. Written as DNA, the CDR3 is TGCGCCAGCAGTCGCACGCAGGGTAGCACTGAAGCTTTCTTT. Full variable domain (rest looked up from reference TRBV5-1 and TRBJ1-1): KAGVTQTPRYLIKTRGQQVTLSCSPISGHRSVSWYQQTPGQGLQFLFEYFSETQRNKGNFPGRFSGRQFSNSRSEMNVSTLELGDSALYLCASSRTQGSTEAFFGQGTRLTVV.

The genes are TRBV6-5 and TRBJ2-1; a possible D gene is TRBD2 (6 bases). Germline-derived CDR1 and CDR2 are MNHEY and SVGAGI. V lost 5 bases to trimming and J lost 0 bases, with 11 bases between them. The CDR3 covers 15 residues. In nucleotides, the CDR3 is TGTGCCAGCAGTCAACGGGGGAGCTCCTACAATGAGCAGTTCTTC. Amino acids: CASSQRGSSYNEQFF.

This chain links TRBV15 with TRBJ2-3; 9 nucleotides align to TRBD2. V dropped 1 base and J dropped 2; count of bases not matched to a gene: 7. The CDR3 spans 17 residues. CDR1 LNHNV and CDR2 YYDKDF come from the germline V gene (reference sequence). The CDR3 DNA is TGTGCCACCAGCAGAGCGAGCGGGGGGCAATCCACAGATACGCAGTATTTT. This gives the protein CATSRASGGQSTDTQYF.

The V gene is TRBV9, the J gene TRBJ2-2, with D uncertain. CDR1 SGDLS and CDR2 YYNGEE come from the germline V gene. This CDR3 has 15 amino acids. Trimming removed 1 base at V and 1 base at J, with 8 bases between. The CDR3 sequence: CASSVLSRNTGELFF. The DNA of the CDR3 is TGTGCCAGCAGCGTACTCTCTAGGAACACCGGGGAGCTGTTTTTT.

This CDR3 is CSVADRNYGYTF. The CDR3 DNA reads as TGCAGCGTCGCGGACAGGAACTATGGCTACACCTTC. This chain links TRBV29-1 with TRBJ1-2; 7 bases line up with TRBD1. This CDR3 spans 12 amino acids. Germline CDR1 and CDR2: SQVTM and ANQGSEA. Unmatched junction bases numbered 3, after V lost 6 bases and J lost 2 bases.

V gene TRBV27 combines with J gene TRBJ2-7; weak D call: TRBD1 (5 bases). Germline V lookup: CDR1 MNHEY, CDR2 SMNVEV (reference sequence). V was pared by 5 bases and J by 8 bases, with 19 bases between. The CDR3 length is 14 residues. The CDR3 here is CASSPRQPFPQQYF. The CDR3 DNA follows: TGTGCCAGCAGTCCACGACAGCCGTTCCCTCAGCAGTACTTC.

The J gene is TRBJ1-2, the V gene TRBV19; possible D gene TRBD1, 5 bases. Trimming removed 5 bases from V and 4 bases from J, with 17 bases in between. The CDR3 is 15 residues long. Per the germline V gene, CDR1 is LNHDA and CDR2 is SQIVND (reference sequence). The CDR3, as DNA: TGTGCCAGTAGTCCCAGGGTGGGATTCCCCTATGGCTACACCTTC. This gives the protein CASSPRVGFPYGYTF.